This passage covers 15 T cell receptor beta chains from one sample sequenced in a study of CD8 T cells in ankylosing spondylitis. TCRdb processed the 5' RACE reads anew with MiXCR; each CDR3 protein has one entry. The sample consists of fewer than 400,000 distinct CDR3 sequences, approximately 14% of them appearing once. Sequencing used blood, either unsorted or a sorted T cell fraction (not recorded which). The receptors were sampled from a male donor with ankylosing spondylitis or in good health (not recorded which).

V is TRBV4-2 and J is TRBJ2-5; 8 positions agree with TRBD2. This CDR3 has 16 residues. J lost 6 bases, V lost 4 bases, and 13 bases had no gene match. The V gene's germline CDR1 is LGHNA and CDR2 YNFKEQ. The CDR3 bases are TGTGCCAGCAGCCCCCGGGGTAGCGGGGAGAGACAGACCCAGTACTTC. Residues: CASSPRGSGERQTQYF.

In this sample, this clonotype turned up a few times. The CDR3: CSAPASGSSYEQYF. In DNA, the CDR3 is TGCAGTGCTCCCGCTAGCGGGAGTTCCTACGAGCAGTACTTC. The chain links TRBV20-1 to TRBJ2-7; 10 nucleotides line up with TRBD2. The CDR3 is 14 residues long. The J segment lost 1 base and the V segment lost 5 bases, leaving 5 bases of the junction unmatched. Per germline, CDR1 DFQATT and CDR2 SNEGSKA (reference sequence).

This clonotype was seen a handful of times. CDR3: CASSGALYEQYF. The CDR3 bases are TGCGCCAGCAGTGGAGCACTCTACGAGCAGTACTTC. V and J are TRBV5-1 and TRBJ2-7, with D unclear. This CDR3 is 12 amino acids long. The germline V and J ends were trimmed by 5 bases and 3 bases, with 9 bases remaining between them. Germline V gene lookup returns CDR1 SGHRS and CDR2 YFSETQ.

The chain uses TRBV12-3 or TRBV12-4 and TRBJ1-3; 7 bases align to TRBD1. The CDR3 runs to 16 residues. Trimming took 5 bases from V and 4 from J; bases not matched to a gene: 11. The chain's CDR3 is CASSMTGPLEGNTIYF. CDR3 DNA: TGTGCCAGCAGTATGACAGGGCCCCTCGAGGGAAACACCATATATTTT.

This clonotype occurred a few times. This chain uses TRBV5-5 with TRBJ2-3; 7 bases are a match to TRBD2. This CDR3 spans 15 amino acids. CDR1 is SGHKS and CDR2 is YYEKEE in the germline V gene (reference sequence). V lost 0 bases and J lost 2; bases outside the gene matches: 3. Written as DNA, the CDR3 is TGTGCCAGCAGCTTGGCTAGCGGCTTCACAGATACGCAGTATTTT. Protein: CASSLASGFTDTQYF.

The sample holds many counts of this clonotype. CDR3 sequence reads: CSVDGPMGRGEQFF. CDR3 coding DNA: TGCAGCGTTGACGGCCCCATGGGGCGGGGTGAGCAGTTCTTC. The chain carries TRBV29-1 and TRBJ2-1; TRBD2 is a possible D gene (6 bases). CDR1 and CDR2 (germline): SQVTM, ANQGSEA. The CDR3 loop spans 14 amino acids. V lost 3 bases and J 9 bases, leaving 18 bases between the germline ends.

This clonotype appeared many times. The chain links TRBV5-1 to TRBJ1-3, with TRBD1 as a possible D gene (5 bases). Trimming removed 0 bases at V and 1 base at J, with 8 bases between. CDR3 length: 15 residues. CDR1 SGHRS and CDR2 YFSETQ come from the germline V gene. CDR3 protein: CASSLDAGSGNTIYF. Written as DNA, the CDR3 is TGCGCCAGCAGCTTGGATGCAGGGTCTGGAAACACCATATATTTT.

The chain couples TRBV6-1 to TRBJ2-1; D remains ambiguous. Germline assignment: CDR1 MNHNS and CDR2 SASEGT. Trimming took 5 bases from V and 8 from J, leaving 4 bases between them. The CDR3 has 10 residues. The CDR3 spells CASSNYEQFF. CDR3 coding DNA: TGTGCCAGCAGTAATTATGAGCAGTTCTTC.

V usage is TRBV4-2 and J usage is TRBJ2-3, with 8 bases lining up with TRBD2. The CDR3 is made up of 15 amino acids. Trimming took 0 bases from V and 5 from J; bases not matched to a gene: 4. Germline CDR1 and CDR2: LGHNA and YNFKEQ. CDR3: CASSQEGLAGDTQYF. The DNA of the CDR3 is TGTGCCAGCAGCCAAGAAGGTCTAGCGGGAGATACGCAGTATTTT.

This clonotype was counted ten times or more. The chain combines TRBV4-2 with TRBJ2-3; 12 nucleotides agree with TRBD2. The CDR3 contains 19 residues. Germline CDR1 and CDR2: LGHNA and YNFKEQ. The trim removed 1 base at V and 0 bases at J, leaving 8 bases unmatched. The CDR3 bases are TGTGCCAGCAGCCAAGGCACTAGCGGGGGGTCCTCTAGCACAGATACGCAGTATTTT. Amino acids: CASSQGTSGGSSSTDTQYF.

The chain has TRBV6-5 and TRBJ1-2, with TRBD1 identical over 8 bases. Germline values: CDR1 MNHEY, CDR2 SVGAGI. The CDR3 covers 15 residues. Trimming removed 0 bases from V and 3 bases from J; junction bases left unmatched: 3. The CDR3 region has the DNA TGTGCCAGCAGTTACTCCGGGGACAGGCACTATGGCTACACCTTC. Amino acid sequence: CASSYSGDRHYGYTF.

There are a few counts of this clonotype. The chain has TRBV11-1 and TRBJ2-1; 13 bases are shared with TRBD2. CDR1 is SGHAT and CDR2 is FQDESV in the germline V gene (reference sequence). The CDR3 runs to 19 residues. Trimming cost V 4 bases and J 0 bases; bases outside gene matches: 9. This CDR3 is CASSSGTSGIKSSYNEQFF. DNA of the CDR3: TGTGCCAGCAGCTCCGGGACTAGCGGGATCAAAAGCTCCTACAATGAGCAGTTCTTC.

The chain carries TRBV3-1 and TRBJ2-3; possibly TRBD1 or TRBD2 for D (5 bases each). This CDR3 comprises 16 residues. Trimming stripped 1 base from V and 6 bases from J, with 17 bases between. The germline CDR1 and CDR2 sequences are LGHDT and YNNKEL (reference sequence). This CDR3 is CASSQVLWGSADTQYF. CDR3 sequence (DNA): TGTGCCAGCAGCCAAGTCTTATGGGGGTCAGCTGATACGCAGTATTTT.

The chain has TRBV5-1 and TRBJ1-6; D perhaps matches TRBD1 (5 bases). This CDR3 comprises 14 residues. Germline V gene lookup returns CDR1 SGHRS and CDR2 YFSETQ. Between the trimmed V and J ends, which lost 8 bases and 6 bases, there was a span of 15 bases. The CDR3: CASSFGTGNSPLHF. The CDR3 region has the DNA TGCGCCAGTTCCTTCGGGACCGGTAATTCACCCCTCCACTTT.

The CDR3: CASSLSTGGVTDTQYF. CDR3 DNA: TGCGCCAGCAGCTTATCAACAGGGGGGGTAACAGATACGCAGTATTTT. V and J are TRBV5-1 and TRBJ2-3; a weak D match, TRBD1 (8 bases). V lost 2 bases, J lost 3 bases, and 16 bases lay in between. Germline CDR1 and CDR2: SGHRS and YFSETQ. The CDR3 spans 16 residues.